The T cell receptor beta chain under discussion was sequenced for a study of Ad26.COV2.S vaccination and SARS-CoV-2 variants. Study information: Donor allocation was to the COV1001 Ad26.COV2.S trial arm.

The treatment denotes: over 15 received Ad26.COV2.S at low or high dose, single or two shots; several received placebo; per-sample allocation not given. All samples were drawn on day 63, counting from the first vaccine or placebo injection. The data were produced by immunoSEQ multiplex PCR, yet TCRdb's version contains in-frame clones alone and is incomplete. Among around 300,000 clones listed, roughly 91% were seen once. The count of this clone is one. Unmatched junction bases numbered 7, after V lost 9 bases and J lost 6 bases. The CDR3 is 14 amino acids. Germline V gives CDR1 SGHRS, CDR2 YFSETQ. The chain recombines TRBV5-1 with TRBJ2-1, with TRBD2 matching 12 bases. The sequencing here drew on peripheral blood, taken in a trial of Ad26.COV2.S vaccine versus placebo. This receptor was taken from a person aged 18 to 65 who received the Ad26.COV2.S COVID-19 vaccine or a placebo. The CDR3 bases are TGCGCCACGACTAGCGGGAGCTTTGCCAATGAGCAGTTCTTC. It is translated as CATTSGSFANEQFF.